This TCR beta chain was profiled in a study of beta chain features in type 1 diabetes. The study, taken as a whole, reports: More deletions and fewer insertions at VDJ junctions were found in patients with type 1 diabetes.

The CDR3 spans 14 residues. Germline trimming cut 4 bases from V and 4 bases from J; bases unmatched to any gene: 6. In germline, CDR1 is MNHNS, CDR2 SASEGT. The sequenced template was cDNA made from the entire isolated RNA. Produced via immunoSEQ multiplex PCR; TCRdb's table is partial and in-frame only. The sample yields around 280,000 clones, about 8% seen once. A remark on this clone: Antigen unknown.

The specimen was central memory CD4+ T cells from blood. This sequence was found in a woman between 18 and 29 years old in good health. V gene TRBV6-1 combines with J gene TRBJ2-7; 8 positions agree with TRBD1. In DNA form, the CDR3 reads TGTGCCAGCAGTGTGGACAGGGCACTGTACGAGCAGTACTTC. Translation: CASSVDRALYEQYF.